Below are 7 T cell receptor beta chains sequenced from a single sample in a study of T cells after posttransplantation cyclophosphamide. The protocol was immunoSEQ multiplex PCR, while the TCRdb copy is restricted to in-frame clones and leaves out a portion. The sample lists 20,000 to 25,000 clones; roughly two thirds were seen once. Material: memory CD4+ T cells sorted from PBMCs. These receptors all come from a woman between 55 and 75 years old in good health, CMV-negative, and a related stem cell transplant donor.

V is TRBV11-2 and J is TRBJ1-5; D is undetermined. Deletions cut 1 base from V and 5 bases from J, with 6 bases between. Germline CDR1 reads SGHAT; CDR2 reads FQNNGV. This CDR3 has 13 residues. The DNA of the CDR3 is TGTGCCAGCAGCTTAGGGCAGTATCAGCCCCAGCATTTT. Amino acids: CASSLGQYQPQHF. The complete variable domain, with remaining parts taken from reference TRBV11-2 and TRBJ1-5, reads EAGVAQSPRYKIIEKRQSVAFWCNPISGHATLYWYQQILGQGPKLLIQFQNNGVVDDSQLPKDRFSAERLKGVDSTLKIQPAKLEDSAVYLCASSLGQYQPQHFGDGTRLSIL.

The chain combines TRBV4-2 with TRBJ2-7; TRBD2 might be the D (6 bases). The CDR3 runs to 15 residues. Germline values: CDR1 LGHNA, CDR2 YNFKEQ. V gave up 2 bases and J gave up 7 bases, with 18 bases separating them. The CDR3 is CASSQRPRDGGEQYF. The CDR3 nucleotides read TGTGCCAGCAGCCAACGTCCTCGGGACGGAGGGGAGCAGTACTTC.

The chain recombines TRBV21-1 with TRBJ1-5. TRBV21-1 is assigned pseudogene status. The CDR3 extends over 19 amino acids. The CDR3 sequence is CASSKVIWRGFTFNQPQHF. The CDR3 DNA sequence: TGTGCCAGCAGCAAAGTCATCTGGAGGGGATTTACGTTCAATCAGCCCCAGCATTTT.

This chain uses TRBV6-5 with TRBJ1-5; D gene unclear. V lost 0 bases to trimming and J lost 5 bases, with 5 bases between them. This CDR3 is 13 amino acids long. Germline loops: CDR1 MNHEY, CDR2 SVGAGI. The CDR3 loop reads CASSYSEDQPQHF. DNA for the CDR3: TGTGCCAGCAGTTACTCAGAGGATCAGCCCCAGCATTTT.

The J gene is TRBJ2-7, the V gene TRBV28; D remains ambiguous. Trimming took 2 bases from V and 3 from J, leaving 8 bases between them. The CDR3 covers 13 residues. Germline V lookup: CDR1 MDHEN, CDR2 SYDVKM. In DNA form, the CDR3 reads TGTGCCAGCAGTTTAAGCAACAGCTACGAGCAGTACTTC. Translated: CASSLSNSYEQYF.

The V and J genes are TRBV7-3 and TRBJ2-1, with TRBD1 identical over 7 bases. Germline V CDR1 and CDR2: SGHTA, FQGTGA. The ends lost 5 bases at V and 5 bases at J; junction bases unmatched: 3. CDR3 length: 13 residues. CDR3 sequence: CASSLQGNNEQFF. The CDR3 bases are TGTGCCAGCAGCCTACAGGGGAACAATGAGCAGTTCTTC.

The gene calls are TRBV11-2 and TRBJ1-1, with TRBD1 as a possible D gene (6 bases). Germline assignment: CDR1 SGHAT and CDR2 FQNNGV. V was shortened by 5 bases and J by 3 bases, with 19 bases between the two germline ends. CDR3 length: 16 residues. The CDR3 nucleotides read TGTGCCAGCAGCCGAGCAATTCAGGGGCGAGACACTGAAGCTTTCTTT. Translating gives CASSRAIQGRDTEAFF.